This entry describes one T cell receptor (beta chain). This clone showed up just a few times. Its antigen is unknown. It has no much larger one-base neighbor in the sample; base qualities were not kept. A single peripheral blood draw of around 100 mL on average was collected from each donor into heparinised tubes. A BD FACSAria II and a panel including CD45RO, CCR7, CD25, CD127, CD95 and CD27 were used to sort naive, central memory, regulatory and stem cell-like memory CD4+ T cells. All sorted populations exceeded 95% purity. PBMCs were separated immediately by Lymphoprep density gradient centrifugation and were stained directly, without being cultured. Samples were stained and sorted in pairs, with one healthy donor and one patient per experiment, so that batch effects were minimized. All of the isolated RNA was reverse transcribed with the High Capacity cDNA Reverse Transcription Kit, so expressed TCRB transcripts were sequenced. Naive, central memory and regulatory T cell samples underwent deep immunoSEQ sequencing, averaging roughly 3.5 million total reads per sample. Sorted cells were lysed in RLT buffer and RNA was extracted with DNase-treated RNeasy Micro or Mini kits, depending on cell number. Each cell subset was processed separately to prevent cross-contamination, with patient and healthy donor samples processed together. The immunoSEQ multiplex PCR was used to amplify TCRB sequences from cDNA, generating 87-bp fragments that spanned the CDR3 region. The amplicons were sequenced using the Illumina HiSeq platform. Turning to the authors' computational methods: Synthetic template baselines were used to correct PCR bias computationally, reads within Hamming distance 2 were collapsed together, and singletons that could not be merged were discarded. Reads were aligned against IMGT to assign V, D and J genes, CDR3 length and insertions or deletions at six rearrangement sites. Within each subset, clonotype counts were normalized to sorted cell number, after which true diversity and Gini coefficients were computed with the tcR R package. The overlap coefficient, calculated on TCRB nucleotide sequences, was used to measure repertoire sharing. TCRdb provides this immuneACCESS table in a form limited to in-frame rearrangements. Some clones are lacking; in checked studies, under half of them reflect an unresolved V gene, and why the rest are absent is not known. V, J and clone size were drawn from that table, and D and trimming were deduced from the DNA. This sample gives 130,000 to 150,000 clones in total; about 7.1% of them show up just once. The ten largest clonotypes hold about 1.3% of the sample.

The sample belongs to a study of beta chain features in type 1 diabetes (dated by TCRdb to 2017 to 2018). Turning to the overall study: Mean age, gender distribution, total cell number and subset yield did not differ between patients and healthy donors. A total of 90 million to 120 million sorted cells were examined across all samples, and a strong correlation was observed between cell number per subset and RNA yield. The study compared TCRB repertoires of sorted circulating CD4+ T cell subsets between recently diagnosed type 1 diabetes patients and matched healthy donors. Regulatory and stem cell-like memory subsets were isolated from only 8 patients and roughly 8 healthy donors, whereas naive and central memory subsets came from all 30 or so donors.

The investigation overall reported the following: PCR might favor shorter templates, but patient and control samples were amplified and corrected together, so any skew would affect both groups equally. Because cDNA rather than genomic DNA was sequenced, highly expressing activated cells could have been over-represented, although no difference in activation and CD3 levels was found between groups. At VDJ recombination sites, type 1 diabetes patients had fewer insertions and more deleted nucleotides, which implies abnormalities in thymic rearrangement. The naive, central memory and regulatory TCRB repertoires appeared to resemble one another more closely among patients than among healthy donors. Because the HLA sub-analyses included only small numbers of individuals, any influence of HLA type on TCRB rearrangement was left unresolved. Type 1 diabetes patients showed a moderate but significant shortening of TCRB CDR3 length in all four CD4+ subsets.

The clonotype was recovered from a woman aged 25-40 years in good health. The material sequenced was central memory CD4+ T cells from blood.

For the CDR3, the sequence is CASGGSGRASINEQFF. The base sequence is TGTGCCAGCGGGGGTAGCGGGAGGGCCTCTATTAATGAGCAGTTCTTC. The chain was built from TRBV2 and TRBJ2-1; TRBD2 fits 11 bases in the junction. Relative to germline, V is missing 8 bases and J is missing 7 bases, with 13 bases of the junction outside any gene match. The CDR3 runs 16 amino acids, cysteine and phenylalanine included. The entry retains the CDR3 DNA only, 48 bases that are in frame from base 1. The germline V gene yields SNHLY for CDR1 and FYNNEI for CDR2.